The 29 T cell receptor beta chains below come from one sample, sequenced in a study of cytomegalovirus exposure and HLA in healthy donors. 60 Vbeta and 13 Jbeta primers were used in PCR. TCRdb's copy holds only in-frame clones and misses some; the assay was immunoSEQ multiplex PCR. The sample includes 20,000 to 30,000 clones, nearly 80% of them seen just once. Sequencing used PBMCs. These receptors were obtained from a male donor in good health and CMV-seronegative.

V gene TRBV2 combines with J gene TRBJ2-3; TRBD1 might be the D (7 bases). The germline V gene encodes CDR1 SNHLY and CDR2 FYNNEI. Between the trimmed V and J ends, which lost 10 bases and 5 bases, there was a span of 13 bases. The CDR3 is 12 amino acids. In DNA form, the CDR3 reads TGTGCCACCCGCCAGGGGGGAGATACGCAGTATTTT. The encoded protein is CATRQGGDTQYF.

The chain links TRBV7-2 to TRBJ1-5; D not resolved. V lost 0 bases and J 4 bases, leaving 4 bases between the germline ends. The germline V gene has CDR1 SGHTA and CDR2 FQGNSA. CDR3 length: 13 amino acids. Here the CDR3 DNA reads TGTGCCAGCAGCTTAGCTCCGAATCAGCCCCAGCATTTT. This codes for CASSLAPNQPQHF.

The V gene is TRBV10-3, the J gene TRBJ2-3, with D possibly TRBD1 on 6 matching bases. Trimming took 6 bases from V and 2 from J, leaving 15 bases between them. Germline lookup yields CDR1 ENHRY and CDR2 SYGVKD. CDR3 length: 15 amino acids. CDR3 sequence reads: CAISYSSGVTDTQYF. The CDR3 region has the DNA TGTGCCATCAGCTACTCTTCAGGGGTCACAGATACGCAGTATTTT.

V is TRBV6-5 and J is TRBJ1-6; D gene unclear. Germline assignment: CDR1 MNHEY and CDR2 SVGAGI. CDR3 length: 15 amino acids. Trimming took off 0 bases at V and 8 bases at J, with 11 bases between the two ends. CDR3 coding DNA: TGTGCCAGCAGTTACTCGATAGGGAGGGATTCACCCCTCCACTTT. This gives the protein CASSYSIGRDSPLHF.

The V gene is TRBV21-1, the J gene TRBJ1-1; the table's D gene call, TRBD1, was not cross checked with the DNA. TRBV21-1 is recorded as a pseudogene. This CDR3 has 10 amino acids. The CDR3 here is CASSTDEAFF. The CDR3 region has the DNA TGTGCCAGCAGTACAGATGAAGCTTTCTTT.

CDR3 sequence reads: CASSFGTGTNLFYGYTF. The DNA for the CDR3 is TGCGCCAGCAGCTTCGGGACAGGGACCAATCTTTTCTATGGCTACACCTTC. The rearrangement links TRBV5-1 to TRBJ1-2; 9 bases line up with TRBD1. V shed 2 bases, J shed 4 bases, and the junction held 12 bases outside the gene matches. The V gene's germline CDR1 is SGHRS and CDR2 YFSETQ. The CDR3 length is 17 residues.

The chain recombines TRBV5-6 with TRBJ2-7; 7 bases fit TRBD1. This CDR3 has 15 residues. Per germline, CDR1 SGHDT and CDR2 YYEEEE. Trimming took 4 bases from V and 2 from J; bases not matched to a gene: 9. This CDR3 reads CASSGGPGQTYEQYF. DNA for the CDR3: TGTGCCAGCAGCGGAGGACCGGGACAGACCTACGAGCAGTACTTC.

V is TRBV30 and J is TRBJ2-1; D call uncertain. The CDR3 consists of 13 residues. Per germline, CDR1 GTSNPN and CDR2 SVGIG (reference sequence). Trimming shortened V by 6 bases and J by 5 bases, and 14 bases separated the two germline ends. CDR3 loop: CACQWSANNEQFF. In DNA form, the CDR3 reads TGTGCCTGTCAATGGAGCGCAAACAATGAGCAGTTCTTC.

This clone came up a few times. The genes are TRBV9 and TRBJ1-3; TRBD1 aligns across 7 bases. Germline CDR1 is SGDLS and CDR2 is YYNGEE. V trimming: 3 bases; J trimming: 0 bases; junction bases outside the gene matches: 3. This CDR3 is 15 amino acids long. The CDR3 nucleotides are TGTGCCAGCAGCGAGCAGGGGGTCTCTGGAAACACCATATATTTT. Translating gives CASSEQGVSGNTIYF.

V gene TRBV28 combines with J gene TRBJ2-7; TRBD2 matches at 8 bases. V was clipped by 5 bases and J by 2 bases; unmatched bases: 11. Per germline, CDR1 MDHEN and CDR2 SYDVKM. The CDR3 consists of 16 residues. This CDR3 reads CASSLGRGATPYEQYF. The CDR3 nucleotides are TGTGCCAGCAGTCTCGGGAGGGGGGCAACGCCCTACGAGCAGTACTTC.

The chain joins TRBV6-5 to TRBJ2-3, with 7 bases identical to TRBD2. CDR1 is MNHEY and CDR2 is SVGAGI in the germline V gene. The V segment lost 1 base and the J segment 1 base; nucleotides outside the gene matches: 5. The CDR3 covers 16 residues. The CDR3 region has the DNA TGTGCCAGCAGTTACTTCCGAACTAGCGGCACAGATACGCAGTATTTT. It translates to CASSYFRTSGTDTQYF.

The genes are TRBV15 and TRBJ2-1, with TRBD1 matching 7 bases. Germline CDR1 LNHNV, CDR2 YYDKDF (reference sequence). V lost 3 bases and J lost 3; bases outside the gene matches: 8. CDR3 length: 16 residues. The CDR3 bases are TGTGCCACCAGCAGTGTCTGGGACAGAAACTACAATGAGCAGTTCTTC. Translating it yields CATSSVWDRNYNEQFF.

This clone has more than one count but fewer than ten. The chain uses TRBV11-2 and TRBJ2-3; the D gene is possibly TRBD1 (6 bases). Germline CDR1 reads SGHAT; CDR2 reads FQNNGV. The V gene lost 7 bases and the J gene lost 4 bases, with 9 bases spanning the gap. There are 12 residues in the CDR3. CDR3 region: CASMGAADTQYF. CDR3 nucleotide sequence: TGTGCCAGCATGGGGGCGGCAGATACGCAGTATTTT.

The chain carries TRBV5-4 and TRBJ2-1; 9 bases agree with TRBD1. Losses at the gene ends were 5 bases for V and 6 bases for J; bases not matched to a gene: 3. CDR3 length: 13 amino acids. In germline, CDR1 is SGHNT, CDR2 YYREEE (reference sequence). CDR3 nucleotides: TGTGCCAGCAGTCCGGACAGGGGCAATGAGCAGTTCTTC. It is translated as CASSPDRGNEQFF. Using reference TRBV5-4 and TRBJ2-1 for the parts outside the CDR3, the full variable domain is ETGVTQSPTHLIKTRGQQVTLRCSSQSGHNTVSWYQQALGQGPQFIFQYYREEENGRGNFPPRFSGLQFPNYSSELNVNALELDDSALYLCASSPDRGNEQFFGPGTRLTVL.

This rearrangement joins TRBV25-1 to TRBJ2-5, with 8 positions matching TRBD1. This CDR3 contains 17 residues. CDR1 MGHDK and CDR2 SYGVNS come from the germline V gene. V lost 0 bases to trimming and J lost 5 bases; unmatched junction nucleotides: 11. CDR3 region: CASSEYPGYNRGETQYF. CDR3 DNA: TGTGCCAGCAGTGAATATCCCGGATATAACAGGGGGGAGACCCAGTACTTC.

V and J are TRBV28 and TRBJ2-5, with D hard to call. The DNA end is more similar to TRBJ2-7, so the J call may be wrong. Germline V gene data show CDR1 as MDHEN and CDR2 as SYDVKM. This CDR3 has 12 residues. This chain's CDR3 is CASSHSSYEQYF. The CDR3, as DNA: TGTGCCAGCAGTCACAGCTCCTACGAGCAGTACTTC.

This clone was seen a few times. The chain has TRBV4-3 and TRBJ2-7; D not certain. The V gene's germline CDR1 is LGHNA and CDR2 YSLEER. V was trimmed by 0 bases and J by 0 bases, leaving 9 bases between them. The length of the CDR3 is 15 residues. The CDR3 reads CASSQDFDTSYEQYF. The CDR3 DNA follows: TGCGCCAGCAGCCAAGATTTCGACACCTCCTACGAGCAGTACTTC.

The chain carries TRBV5-1 and TRBJ2-1, with D perhaps TRBD1 (5 bases). V was cut by 1 base and J by 10 bases, with 12 bases left in between. CDR3 length: 13 residues. Germline CDR1 reads SGHRS; CDR2 reads YFSETQ. In nucleotides, the CDR3 is TGCGCCAGCAGCTTGTTTGCAGGGTCAGAGCAGTTCTTC. It specifies CASSLFAGSEQFF. Drawing the rest from reference TRBV5-1 and TRBJ2-1, the complete variable domain is KAGVTQTPRYLIKTRGQQVTLSCSPISGHRSVSWYQQTPGQGLQFLFEYFSETQRNKGNFPGRFSGRQFSNSRSEMNVSTLELGDSALYLCASSLFAGSEQFFGPGTRLTVL.

V usage is TRBV6-1 and J usage is TRBJ2-7, with D perhaps TRBD2 (5 bases). V lost 1 base and J 3 bases, leaving 13 bases between the germline ends. Germline-derived CDR1 and CDR2 are MNHNS and SASEGT. This CDR3 comprises 15 residues. CDR3 bases: TGTGCCAGCAGTGAAGTCTGGACTGCTCTCTACGAGCAGTACTTC. This encodes CASSEVWTALYEQYF.

V is TRBV7-3 and J is TRBJ2-2, with D tentatively TRBD1 (5 bases). Per the germline V gene, CDR1 is SGHTA and CDR2 is FQGTGA. The CDR3 length is 16 residues. Trimming shortened V by 5 bases and J by 0 bases, and 13 bases separated the two germline ends. The CDR3 loop reads CASSAMGPANTGELFF. CDR3 DNA sequence: TGTGCCAGCAGCGCGATGGGGCCGGCGAACACCGGGGAGCTGTTTTTT.

The chain employs TRBV4-1 and TRBJ2-5; D gene ambiguous. The germline gives CDR1 MGHRA, CDR2 YSYEKL. The length of the CDR3 is 13 residues. V shed 0 bases and J shed 4 bases, with 6 bases lying between them. CDR3: CASSQDLRETQYF. The DNA of the CDR3 is TGCGCCAGCAGCCAAGATCTGAGAGAGACCCAGTACTTC.

The chain is built from TRBV6-4 and TRBJ2-3, with D possibly TRBD1 on 5 matching bases. Germline lookup yields CDR1 MRHNA and CDR2 SNTAGT. The CDR3 extends over 16 amino acids. Trimming removed 5 bases at V and 1 base at J, with 16 bases between. In DNA, the CDR3 is TGTGCCAGCAGTCAACAGGCGGCTGGTGGCACAGATACGCAGTATTTT. It is translated as CASSQQAAGGTDTQYF.

CDR3 in DNA: TGTGCCAGCAGCCCGAAGACAGCATTCTCTGGAAACACCATATATTTT. This encodes CASSPKTAFSGNTIYF. The rearrangement links TRBV7-9 to TRBJ1-3; a weak D match, TRBD1 (5 bases). The germline V and J ends were trimmed by 5 bases and 0 bases, with 14 bases remaining between them. CDR3 length: 16 residues. Germline V gene lookup returns CDR1 SEHNR and CDR2 FQNEAQ (reference sequence).

The chain is built from TRBV5-6 and TRBJ2-5; D might be TRBD2 (5 bases). V was trimmed by 2 bases and J by 5 bases, leaving 7 bases between them. The CDR3 extends over 12 amino acids. The germline gives CDR1 SGHDT, CDR2 YYEEEE. CDR3 residues: CASSFERETQYF. The CDR3 bases are TGTGCCAGCAGCTTTGAGCGGGAGACCCAGTACTTC.

J is TRBJ2-1 and V is TRBV4-3, with 8 bases fitting TRBD2. The CDR3 loop spans 15 amino acids. The J segment lost 3 bases and the V segment lost 2 bases, leaving 3 bases of the junction unmatched. The germline gives CDR1 LGHNA, CDR2 YSLEER. CDR3 loop: CASSQLAGVYNEQFF. CDR3 nucleotides: TGCGCCAGCAGCCAACTAGCGGGCGTCTACAATGAGCAGTTCTTC.

The rearrangement uses TRBV11-1 and TRBJ2-3, with D unresolved. V gave up 1 base and J gave up 5 bases, with 7 bases separating them. The CDR3 contains 13 residues. The V gene's germline CDR1 is SGHAT and CDR2 FQDESV (reference sequence). CDR3 amino acids: CASSLVYGDTQYF. As DNA, the CDR3 is TGTGCCAGCAGCTTAGTCTACGGAGATACGCAGTATTTT.

The chain has TRBV5-1 and TRBJ2-3; 10 bases fit TRBD1. This CDR3 comprises 14 residues. Germline V gives CDR1 SGHRS, CDR2 YFSETQ. V shed 4 bases and J 5 bases; nucleotides not matched to a gene: 4. The CDR3 sequence: CASSRGDRGDTQYF. DNA for the CDR3: TGCGCCAGCAGCAGGGGGGACAGGGGAGATACGCAGTATTTT.

This clone was counted a few times. The sample holds other DNA sequences that translate to the same CDR3. This chain uses TRBV27 with TRBJ2-7; TRBD1 is a possible D gene (5 bases). From germline, CDR1 is MNHEY and CDR2 SMNVEV (reference sequence). V was clipped by 3 bases and J by 4 bases, with 16 bases between them. The CDR3 extends over 15 amino acids. CDR3 sequence reads: CASSFKGQGSYEQYF. The DNA for the CDR3 is TGTGCCAGCAGTTTTAAGGGGCAGGGTTCGTACGAGCAGTACTTC.

The chain has TRBV7-9 and TRBJ2-3; tentatively, D is TRBD2 (5 bases). The germline gives CDR1 SEHNR, CDR2 FQNEAQ (reference sequence). The CDR3 contains 15 residues. The ends were cut back, 1 base at V and 0 bases at J, with 8 bases in the middle. The DNA for the CDR3 is TGTGCCAGCAGCTTAGTGAGGGTTAGCACAGATACGCAGTATTTT. Translating gives CASSLVRVSTDTQYF.